A single sample gave rise to the 14 T cell receptor beta chains below, sequenced in a study of blood T cell dynamics during melanoma immunotherapy. Produced via immunoSEQ multiplex PCR; TCRdb's table is partial and in-frame only. This table has approximately 15,000 clones, 70% to 90% appearing once. Time point denoted: pre-treatment baseline. The source material was blood, sampled from a patient treated with checkpoint blockade. The receptors come from a human donor with melanoma.

J is TRBJ2-1 and V is TRBV5-1; 13 bases are a match to TRBD2. The trim removed 4 bases at V and 12 bases at J, leaving 7 bases unmatched. Germline-derived CDR1 and CDR2 are SGHRS and YFSETQ. This CDR3 has 14 residues. CDR3 sequence reads: CASSPHGTSGAQFF. In DNA, the CDR3 is TGCGCCAGCAGCCCCCATGGGACTAGCGGGGCGCAGTTCTTC.

The chain is built from TRBV27 and TRBJ2-3; unclear D gene. The CDR3 is 13 residues long. The V and J ends lost 6 bases and 2 bases respectively, with 9 bases between them. Germline V gene lookup returns CDR1 MNHEY and CDR2 SMNVEV (reference sequence). The CDR3 DNA is TGTGCCAGCAGAGGGATCGACACAGATACGCAGTATTTT. This encodes CASRGIDTDTQYF.

CDR3 amino acids: CARGPGTGGYGYTF. The CDR3 DNA sequence: TGTGCCAGGGGACCCGGGACAGGGGGATATGGCTACACCTTC. This sequence joins TRBV2 and TRBJ1-2; 11 bases align to TRBD1. The CDR3 loop spans 14 amino acids. Germline-derived CDR1 and CDR2 are SNHLY and FYNNEI. The V and J ends lost 9 bases and 5 bases, in that order; junction bases with no gene match: 8.

This chain uses TRBV5-1 with TRBJ1-1, with a tentative D call TRBD1 (5 bases). The CDR3 runs 15 residues. The V gene's germline CDR1 is SGHRS and CDR2 YFSETQ. Trimming removed 4 bases from V and 1 base from J, with 14 bases in between. The CDR3 sequence is CASSVQPGGNTEAFF. CDR3 in DNA: TGCGCCAGCAGCGTGCAGCCGGGGGGGAACACTGAAGCTTTCTTT.

The chain couples TRBV7-6 to TRBJ1-5; weak D call: TRBD1 (6 bases). CDR3 length: 12 residues. V was cut by 4 bases and J by 5 bases, with 6 bases left in between. The germline V gene encodes CDR1 SGHVS and CDR2 FNYEAQ. CDR3 residues: CASSYRDQPQHF. The CDR3 coding sequence is TGTGCCAGCAGCTACAGGGATCAGCCCCAGCATTTT.

The chain carries TRBV30 and TRBJ2-1; 13 positions agree with TRBD2. The CDR3 runs to 16 residues. CDR1 GTSNPN and CDR2 SVGIG come from the germline V gene (reference sequence). V lost 5 bases, J lost 2 bases, and 6 bases stayed unmatched. CDR3: CAWEPLAGGPYNEQFF. In nucleotides, the CDR3 is TGTGCCTGGGAACCACTAGCGGGGGGGCCCTACAATGAGCAGTTCTTC.

V gene TRBV7-2 combines with J gene TRBJ2-3, with D unresolved. Looked up from germline, CDR1 is SGHTA and CDR2 is FQGNSA. The CDR3 is made up of 11 amino acids. With 4 bases removed from V and 6 bases from J, the gap between germline ends came to 5 bases. CDR3 sequence reads: CASSSRDTQYF. As DNA, the CDR3 is TGTGCCAGCAGCTCCAGGGATACGCAGTATTTT.

This rearrangement joins TRBV5-1 to TRBJ1-4; no firm D call. V was pared by 4 bases and J by 0 bases, with 7 bases between. CDR3 length: 14 amino acids. Germline V lookup: CDR1 SGHRS, CDR2 YFSETQ. The CDR3: CASSHAATNEKLFF. CDR3 coding DNA: TGCGCCAGCAGCCACGCCGCAACTAATGAAAAACTGTTTTTT.

As concerns this clone: One junction end does not reproduce the germline sequence, and a read error may be involved. J is TRBJ2-7 and V is TRBV6-1; perhaps TRBD1 as D (6 bases). The CDR3 extends over 12 amino acids. From germline, CDR1 is MNHNS and CDR2 SASEGT. The DNA of the CDR3 is TGTGCCATCAGTGTATCCAGGGGCGAGCAGTACTTC. This sequence encodes CAISVSRGEQYF.

The chain employs TRBV29-1 and TRBJ1-4, with TRBD1 matching over 7 bases. Germline values: CDR1 SQVTM, CDR2 ANQGSEA. This CDR3 region has 13 residues. J lost 5 bases, V lost 4 bases, and 4 bases had no gene match. As DNA, the CDR3 is TGCAGCGTTGTAGGGACAGCCAATGAAAAACTGTTTTTT. It translates to CSVVGTANEKLFF.

The rearrangement links TRBV2 to TRBJ2-2, with 8 bases matching TRBD2. Germline V gives CDR1 SNHLY, CDR2 FYNNEI. V gave up 8 bases and J gave up 5 bases; unmatched junction bases: 7. CDR3 size: 14 residues. CDR3 amino acids: CASGLALRTGELFF. The DNA of the CDR3 is TGTGCCAGCGGACTAGCCCTCAGAACCGGGGAGCTGTTTTTT.

V is TRBV28 and J is TRBJ1-5; TRBD1 matches at 8 bases. The germline gives CDR1 MDHEN, CDR2 SYDVKM. V shed 6 bases, J shed 0 bases, and the junction held 4 bases outside the gene matches. This CDR3 is 15 amino acids long. The CDR3 reads CASRTQGDSNQPQHF. CDR3 sequence (DNA): TGTGCCAGCAGAACACAGGGGGATAGCAATCAGCCCCAGCATTTT.

The CDR3 spells CASKARDRAYEQYF. CDR3 coding DNA: TGTGCCAGCAAAGCCCGGGACCGAGCCTACGAGCAGTACTTC. The V call is TRBV5-5, the J call TRBJ2-7, with D tentatively TRBD1 or TRBD2 (5 bases each). Germline CDR1 is SGHKS and CDR2 is YYEKEE (reference sequence). CDR3 length equals 14 residues. The germline V and J ends were trimmed by 6 bases and 2 bases, with 15 bases remaining between them.

V usage is TRBV5-1 and J usage is TRBJ2-4, with D tentatively TRBD1 or TRBD2 (5 bases each). With 0 bases removed from V and 8 bases from J, the gap between germline ends came to 9 bases. There are 13 residues in the CDR3. Germline loops: CDR1 SGHRS, CDR2 YFSETQ. CDR3 protein: CASSLAGTYIQYF. DNA for the CDR3: TGCGCCAGCAGCTTGGCAGGGACCTACATTCAGTACTTC.